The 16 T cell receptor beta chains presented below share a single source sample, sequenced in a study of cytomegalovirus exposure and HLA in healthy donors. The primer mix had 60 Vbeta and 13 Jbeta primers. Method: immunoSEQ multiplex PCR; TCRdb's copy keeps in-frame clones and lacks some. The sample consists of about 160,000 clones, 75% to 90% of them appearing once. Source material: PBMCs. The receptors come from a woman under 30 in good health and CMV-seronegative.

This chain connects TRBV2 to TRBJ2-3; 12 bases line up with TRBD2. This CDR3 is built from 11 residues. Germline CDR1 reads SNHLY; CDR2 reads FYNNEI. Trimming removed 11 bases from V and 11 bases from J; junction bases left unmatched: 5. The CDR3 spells CAGLTSGGQYF. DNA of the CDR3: TGTGCCGGGCTGACTAGCGGGGGGCAGTATTTT.

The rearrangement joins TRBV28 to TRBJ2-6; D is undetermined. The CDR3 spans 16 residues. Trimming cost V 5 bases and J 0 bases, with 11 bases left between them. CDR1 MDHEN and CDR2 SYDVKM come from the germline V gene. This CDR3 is CASSPNRVSGANVLTF. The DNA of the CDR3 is TGTGCCAGCAGTCCAAACCGGGTCTCTGGGGCCAACGTCCTGACTTTC. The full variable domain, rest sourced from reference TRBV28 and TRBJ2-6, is DVKVTQSSRYLVKRTGEKVFLECVQDMDHENMFWYRQDPGLGLRLIYFSYDVKMKEKGDIPEGYSVSREKKERFSLILESASTNQTSMYLCASSPNRVSGANVLTFGAGSRLTVL.

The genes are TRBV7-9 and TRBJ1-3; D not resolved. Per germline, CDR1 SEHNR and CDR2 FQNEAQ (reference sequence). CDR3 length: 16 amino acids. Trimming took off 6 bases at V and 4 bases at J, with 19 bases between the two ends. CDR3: CASSSLGGRWGNTIYF. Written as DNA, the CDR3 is TGTGCCAGCAGTTCCCTTGGAGGGAGATGGGGAAACACCATATATTTT.

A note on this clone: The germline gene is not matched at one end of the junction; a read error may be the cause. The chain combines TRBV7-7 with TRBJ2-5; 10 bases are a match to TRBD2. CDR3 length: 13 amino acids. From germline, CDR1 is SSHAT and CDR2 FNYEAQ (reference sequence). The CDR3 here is CASRGAGGETQYF. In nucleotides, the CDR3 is TGTGCTAGCAGGGGAGCGGGAGGGGAGACCCAGTACTTC.

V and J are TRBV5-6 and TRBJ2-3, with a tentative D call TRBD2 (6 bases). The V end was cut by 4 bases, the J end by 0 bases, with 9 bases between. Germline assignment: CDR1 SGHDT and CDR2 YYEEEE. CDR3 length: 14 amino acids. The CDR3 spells CASSGAGSTDTQYF. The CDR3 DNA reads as TGTGCCAGCAGCGGCGCGGGGAGCACAGATACGCAGTATTTT. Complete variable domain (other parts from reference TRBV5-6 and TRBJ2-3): DAGVTQSPTHLIKTRGQQVTLRCSPKSGHDTVSWYQQALGQGPQFIFQYYEEEERQRGNFPDRFSGHQFPNYSSELNVNALLLGDSALYLCASSGAGSTDTQYFGPGTRLTVL.

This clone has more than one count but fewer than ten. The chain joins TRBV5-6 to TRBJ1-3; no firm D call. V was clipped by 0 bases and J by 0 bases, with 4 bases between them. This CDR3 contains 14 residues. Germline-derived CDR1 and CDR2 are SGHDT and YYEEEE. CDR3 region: CASSLVRSGNTIYF. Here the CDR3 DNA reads TGTGCCAGCAGCTTGGTCCGCTCTGGAAACACCATATATTTT.

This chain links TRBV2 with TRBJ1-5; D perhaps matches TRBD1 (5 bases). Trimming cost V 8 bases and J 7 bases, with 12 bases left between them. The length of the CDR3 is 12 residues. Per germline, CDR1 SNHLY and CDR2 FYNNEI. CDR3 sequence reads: CASGGGGQPQHF. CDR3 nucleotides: TGTGCCAGCGGGGGAGGTGGGCAGCCCCAGCATTTT. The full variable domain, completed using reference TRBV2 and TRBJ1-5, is EPEVTQTPSHQVTQMGQEVILRCVPISNHLYFYWYRQILGQKVEFLVSFYNNEISEKSEIFDDQFSVERPDGSNFTLKIRSTKLEDSAMYFCASGGGGQPQHFGDGTRLSIL.

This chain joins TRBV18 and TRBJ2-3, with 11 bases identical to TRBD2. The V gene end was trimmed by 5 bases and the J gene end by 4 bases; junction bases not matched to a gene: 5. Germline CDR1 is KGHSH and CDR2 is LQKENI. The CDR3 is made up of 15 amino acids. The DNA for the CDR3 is TGTGCCAGCTCATCACTAGCGGGAGTGTCAGATACGCAGTATTTT. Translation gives CASSSLAGVSDTQYF.

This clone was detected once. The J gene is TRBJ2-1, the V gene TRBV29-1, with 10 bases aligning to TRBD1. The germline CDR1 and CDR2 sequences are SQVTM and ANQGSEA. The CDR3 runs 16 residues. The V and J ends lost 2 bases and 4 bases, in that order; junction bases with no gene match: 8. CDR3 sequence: CSVERPGQGFYNEQFF. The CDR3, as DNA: TGCAGCGTTGAACGTCCGGGACAGGGGTTTTACAATGAGCAGTTCTTC.

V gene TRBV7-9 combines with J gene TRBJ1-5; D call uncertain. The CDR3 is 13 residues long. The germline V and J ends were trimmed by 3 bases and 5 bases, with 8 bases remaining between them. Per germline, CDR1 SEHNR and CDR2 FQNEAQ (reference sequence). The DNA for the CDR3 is TGTGCCAGCAGCTTTCCCTATGATCAGCCCCAGCATTTT. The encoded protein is CASSFPYDQPQHF.

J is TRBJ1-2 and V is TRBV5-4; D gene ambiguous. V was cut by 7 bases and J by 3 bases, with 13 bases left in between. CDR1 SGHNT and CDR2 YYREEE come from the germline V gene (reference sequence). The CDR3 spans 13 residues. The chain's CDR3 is CASRDAMDYGYTF. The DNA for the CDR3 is TGTGCCAGCCGGGATGCGATGGACTATGGCTACACCTTC.

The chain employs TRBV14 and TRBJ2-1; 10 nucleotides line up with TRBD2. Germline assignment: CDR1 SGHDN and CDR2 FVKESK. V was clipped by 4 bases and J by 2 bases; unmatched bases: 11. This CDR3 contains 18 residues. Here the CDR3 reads CASSRNPSSGRTYNEQFF. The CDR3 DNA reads TGTGCCAGCAGCCGAAACCCTTCTAGCGGGAGAACCTACAATGAGCAGTTCTTC.

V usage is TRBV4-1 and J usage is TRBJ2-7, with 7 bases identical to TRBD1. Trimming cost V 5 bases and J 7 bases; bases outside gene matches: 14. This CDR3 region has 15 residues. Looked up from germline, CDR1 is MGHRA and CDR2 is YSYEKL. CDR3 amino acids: CASSFRTGPWVEQYF. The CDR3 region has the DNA TGCGCCAGCAGCTTTCGGACAGGTCCATGGGTGGAGCAGTACTTC.

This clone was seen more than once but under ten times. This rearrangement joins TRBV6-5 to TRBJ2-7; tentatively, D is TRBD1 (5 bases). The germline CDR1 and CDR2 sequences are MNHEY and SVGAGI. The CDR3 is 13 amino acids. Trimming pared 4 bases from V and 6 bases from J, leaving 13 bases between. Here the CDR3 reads CASSSTQRGEQYF. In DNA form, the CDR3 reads TGTGCCAGCAGTTCGACCCAAAGGGGCGAGCAGTACTTC.

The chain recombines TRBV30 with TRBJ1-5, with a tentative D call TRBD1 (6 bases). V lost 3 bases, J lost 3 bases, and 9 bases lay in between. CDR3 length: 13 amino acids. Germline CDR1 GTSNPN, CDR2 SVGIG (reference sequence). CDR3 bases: TGTGCCTGGAGACAGGGAAACAATCAGCCCCAGCATTTT. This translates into CAWRQGNNQPQHF. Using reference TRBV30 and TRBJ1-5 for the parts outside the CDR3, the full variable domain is SQTIHQWPATLVQPVGSPLSLECTVEGTSNPNLYWYRQAAGRGLQLLFYSVGIGQISSEVPQNLSASRPQDRQFILSSKKLLLSDSGFYLCAWRQGNNQPQHFGDGTRLSIL.

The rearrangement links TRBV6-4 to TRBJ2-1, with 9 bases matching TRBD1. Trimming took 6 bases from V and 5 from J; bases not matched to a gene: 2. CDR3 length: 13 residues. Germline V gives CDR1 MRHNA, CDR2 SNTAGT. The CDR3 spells CASSGQGNNEQFF. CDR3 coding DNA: TGTGCCAGCAGCGGACAGGGGAACAATGAGCAGTTCTTC.